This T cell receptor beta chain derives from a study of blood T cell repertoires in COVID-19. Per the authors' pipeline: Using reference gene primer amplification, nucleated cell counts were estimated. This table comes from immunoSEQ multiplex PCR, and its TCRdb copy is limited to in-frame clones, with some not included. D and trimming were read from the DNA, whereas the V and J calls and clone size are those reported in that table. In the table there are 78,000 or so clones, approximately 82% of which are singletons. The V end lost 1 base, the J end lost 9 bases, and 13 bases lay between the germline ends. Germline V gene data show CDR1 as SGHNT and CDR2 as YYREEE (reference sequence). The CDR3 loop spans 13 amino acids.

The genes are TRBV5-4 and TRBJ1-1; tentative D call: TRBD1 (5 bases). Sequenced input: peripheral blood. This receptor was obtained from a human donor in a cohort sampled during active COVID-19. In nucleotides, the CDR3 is TGTGCCAGCAGCTTGACGGGGGGACCAAAAGCTTTCTTT. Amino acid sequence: CASSLTGGPKAFF.